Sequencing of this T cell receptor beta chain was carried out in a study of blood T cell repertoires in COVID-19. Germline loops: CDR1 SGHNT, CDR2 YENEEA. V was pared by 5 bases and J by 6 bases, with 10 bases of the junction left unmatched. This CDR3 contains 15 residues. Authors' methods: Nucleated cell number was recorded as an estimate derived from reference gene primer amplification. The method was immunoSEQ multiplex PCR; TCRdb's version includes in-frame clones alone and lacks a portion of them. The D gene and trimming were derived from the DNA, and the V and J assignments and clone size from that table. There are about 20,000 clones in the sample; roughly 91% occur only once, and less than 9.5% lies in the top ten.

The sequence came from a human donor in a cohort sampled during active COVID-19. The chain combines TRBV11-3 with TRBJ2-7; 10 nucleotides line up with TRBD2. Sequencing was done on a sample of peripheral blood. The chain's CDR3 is CASSPISIAGGEQYF. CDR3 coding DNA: TGTGCCAGCAGCCCCATTTCCATAGCGGGGGGCGAGCAGTACTTC.